This T cell receptor beta chain comes out of a study of T cells after yellow fever vaccination. Regarding the study as a whole: When the response was secondary, it was weaker but reached its peak faster, day 5 versus 15. Clonotype sharing between CD4 and CD8 compartments was small.

As concerns this clonotype: Its antigen is unknown.

TCRdb reanalysed the 5' RACE reads using MiXCR and keeps one entry per CDR3 protein. The profile shows about 320,000 distinct CDR3 sequences, around 4.5% of them singletons. There are 13 residues in the CDR3. The germline CDR1 and CDR2 sequences are SGHVS and FQNEAQ. Trimming pared 5 bases from V and 5 bases from J, leaving 12 bases between. This sequence joins TRBV7-8 and TRBJ2-5; D perhaps matches TRBD2 (5 bases). Sequences were derived from PBMCs, sampled 15 days after the yellow fever booster vaccination. The origin of this receptor is a man between 18 and 35 years old who received the YFV17D yellow fever vaccine. The CDR3 DNA reads TGTGCCAGCAGCAGACGGACGGGGGAGACCCAGTACTTC. Translated, it gives CASSRRTGETQYF.